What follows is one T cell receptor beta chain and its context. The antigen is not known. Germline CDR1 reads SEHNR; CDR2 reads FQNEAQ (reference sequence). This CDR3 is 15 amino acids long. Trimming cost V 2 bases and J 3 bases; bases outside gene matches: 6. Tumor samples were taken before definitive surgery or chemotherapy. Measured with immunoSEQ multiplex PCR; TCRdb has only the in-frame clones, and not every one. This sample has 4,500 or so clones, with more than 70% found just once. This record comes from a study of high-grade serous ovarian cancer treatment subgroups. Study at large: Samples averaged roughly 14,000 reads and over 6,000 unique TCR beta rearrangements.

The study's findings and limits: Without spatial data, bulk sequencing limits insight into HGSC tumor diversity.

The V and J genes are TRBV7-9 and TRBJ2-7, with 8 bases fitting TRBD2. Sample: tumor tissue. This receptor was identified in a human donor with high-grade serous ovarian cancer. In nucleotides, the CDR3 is TGTGCCAGCAGCTTAATTAGCGGGAAAGTCTACGAGCAGTACTTC. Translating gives CASSLISGKVYEQYF.